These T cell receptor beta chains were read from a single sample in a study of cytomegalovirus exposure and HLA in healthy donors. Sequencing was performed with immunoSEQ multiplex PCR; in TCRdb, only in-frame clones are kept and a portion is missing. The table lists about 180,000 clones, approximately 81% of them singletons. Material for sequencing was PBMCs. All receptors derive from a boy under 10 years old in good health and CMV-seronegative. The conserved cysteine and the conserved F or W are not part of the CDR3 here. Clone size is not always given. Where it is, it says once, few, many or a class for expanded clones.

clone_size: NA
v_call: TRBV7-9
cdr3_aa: ASSLGSGELEKLF

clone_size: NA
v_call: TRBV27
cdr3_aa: ASSLRGGNTEAF

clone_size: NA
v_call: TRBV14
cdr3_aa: ASSQRWSGWDDGKLF

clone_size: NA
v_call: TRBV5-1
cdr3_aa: ASSPSWAEKLF

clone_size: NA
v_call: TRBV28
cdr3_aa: ASRLLSGMNTEAF

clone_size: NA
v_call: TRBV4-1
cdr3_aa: ASSQVTRASYEQY

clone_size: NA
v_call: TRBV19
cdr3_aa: ASSPGRPLVISSGANVLT

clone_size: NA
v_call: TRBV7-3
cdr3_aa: ASSLSTSYEQY

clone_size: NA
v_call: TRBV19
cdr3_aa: ASSMRVTGSQETQY

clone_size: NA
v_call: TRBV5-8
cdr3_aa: ASSLYRRALSGANVLT

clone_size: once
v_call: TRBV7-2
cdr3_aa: ASRLTGSGTEAF

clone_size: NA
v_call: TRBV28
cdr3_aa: ASSETSGRWDNEQF

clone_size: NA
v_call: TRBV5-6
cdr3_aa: ASSFQGEKLF

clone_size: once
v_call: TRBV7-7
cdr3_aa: ATGDTGELF

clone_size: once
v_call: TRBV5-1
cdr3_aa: ASSLSPGTGNTGELF

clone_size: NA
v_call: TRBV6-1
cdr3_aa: ASSAGFQSYNEQF

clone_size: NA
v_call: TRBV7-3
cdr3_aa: ASSLQGATDTQY

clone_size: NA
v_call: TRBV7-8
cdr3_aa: ASSSVLGGTEAF

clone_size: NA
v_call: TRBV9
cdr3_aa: ASSVGQGANTGELF

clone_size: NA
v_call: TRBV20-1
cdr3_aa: SVRGKGYT

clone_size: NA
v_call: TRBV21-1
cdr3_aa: ASSNLTPFTLAGHNEQF

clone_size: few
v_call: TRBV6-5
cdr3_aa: ASRETGGQPQH

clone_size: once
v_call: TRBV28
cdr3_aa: ASRTGQSLYEQY

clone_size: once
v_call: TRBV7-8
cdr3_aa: ASSLGGNYGYT

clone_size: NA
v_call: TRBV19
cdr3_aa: ASSIRLAGGSYYNEQF

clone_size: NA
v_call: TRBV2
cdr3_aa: ASRLLWDRGSDTQY

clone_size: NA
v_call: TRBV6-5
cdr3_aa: ASRPPGGWNEQF

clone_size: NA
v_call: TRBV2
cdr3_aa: ASSESIKREENTGELF

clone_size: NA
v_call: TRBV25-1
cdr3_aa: ASIFGNTIY

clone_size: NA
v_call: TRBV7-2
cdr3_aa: ASSSDRSSYNEQF

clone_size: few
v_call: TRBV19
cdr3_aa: ASRQVWTGELF

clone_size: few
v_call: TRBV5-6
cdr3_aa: ASSGVGGSGSSYNEQF

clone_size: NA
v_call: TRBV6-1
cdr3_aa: ASSGPGAPSTDTQY

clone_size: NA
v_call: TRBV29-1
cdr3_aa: SAVKGTGGTYEQY

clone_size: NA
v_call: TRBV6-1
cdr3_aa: ASSEVGGRRTGELF

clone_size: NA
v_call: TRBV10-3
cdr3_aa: AASGTGASFQPQH

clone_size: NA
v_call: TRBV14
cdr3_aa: ASSQVRVANEKLF

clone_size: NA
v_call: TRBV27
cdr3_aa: ATNPGPGGYEQY

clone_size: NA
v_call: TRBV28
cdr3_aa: ASSLSGGVYEQY

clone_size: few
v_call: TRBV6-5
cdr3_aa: ASSEHQAGNTIY

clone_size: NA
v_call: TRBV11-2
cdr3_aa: ASSPLAGGPHEQF

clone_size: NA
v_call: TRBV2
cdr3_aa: ASREGDRGPRETQY

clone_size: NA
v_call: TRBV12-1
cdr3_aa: ASSYPDCFATNEKLF

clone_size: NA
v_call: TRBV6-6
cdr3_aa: ATLWGQGPGELF

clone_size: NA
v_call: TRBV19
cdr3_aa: ASSSNSDMNTEAF

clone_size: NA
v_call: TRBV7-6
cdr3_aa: ASIDSGELF

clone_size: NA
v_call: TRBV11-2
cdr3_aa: ASSDPIGGIKTQY

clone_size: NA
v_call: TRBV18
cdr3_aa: ASSPGGGYNEQF

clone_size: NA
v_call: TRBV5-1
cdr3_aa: ASSLGYENEQY

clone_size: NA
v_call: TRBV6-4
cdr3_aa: ASSAGEGTYT

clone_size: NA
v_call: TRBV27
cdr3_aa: ASSSGGYSNQPQH

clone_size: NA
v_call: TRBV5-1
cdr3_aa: ASGGLADTGELF

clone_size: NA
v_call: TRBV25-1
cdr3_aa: ASSELWGGTDTQY

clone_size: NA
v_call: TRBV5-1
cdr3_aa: ASSLEATHSQETQY

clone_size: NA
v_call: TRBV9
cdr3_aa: ASSARADLPTDTQY

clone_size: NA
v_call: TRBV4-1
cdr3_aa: ASSKIPGQEIPASTDTQY

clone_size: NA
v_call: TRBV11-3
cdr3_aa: ASSRPPGGAF